Included here is one T cell receptor (beta chain) sequence, with context. The sample comes from a study of blood T cell repertoires in COVID-19. Some clones are missing from TCRdb's copy, which holds only in-frame ones; the method was immunoSEQ multiplex PCR. Among some 180,000 clones listed, more than 65% were seen once. The clonotype originates from a human donor in a cohort sampled during active COVID-19. The sample comprised peripheral blood.

CDR3 sequence: CASKNRDKGWYTF. The CDR3, as DNA: TGTGCCAGTAAGAACCGGGACAAGGGGTGGTACACCTTC. The chain recombines TRBV19 with TRBJ1-2; possible D gene TRBD1, 6 bases. This CDR3 region has 13 residues. Trimming took 7 bases from V and 11 from J, leaving 20 bases between them. Per the germline V gene, CDR1 is LNHDA and CDR2 is SQIVND (reference sequence).